This TCR beta chain was found in a study of blood T cell repertoires in COVID-19. Whole-study context: The United States, Italy and Spain supplied acute and convalescent COVID-19 samples. The cDNA or gDNA used as material had been derived from T cells, B-cell-depleted T cells, or PBMCs.

The CDR3 covers 14 residues. The germline CDR1 and CDR2 sequences are SEHNR and FQNEAQ (reference sequence). V shed 4 bases, J shed 8 bases, and the junction held 5 bases outside the gene matches. Study processing details: Amplification of reference gene primers was used by the study to estimate nucleated cell counts. Sequenced by immunoSEQ multiplex PCR; TCRdb stores in-frame clones only, minus some. The V and J calls and clone size were taken over from that table, and D and trimming were inferred from the DNA. The sample contains 200,000 to 300,000 clones, approximately 85% of which appear only once. This clone has just one count.

The sample comprised peripheral blood. The source is a human donor in a cohort sampled during active COVID-19. The chain uses TRBV7-9 and TRBJ1-6; 7 bases match TRBD1. The CDR3 sequence is CASSSWDSHSPLHF. DNA for the CDR3: TGTGCCAGCAGCTCCTGGGACAGCCATTCACCCCTCCACTTT.